This T cell receptor (beta chain) derives from a study of blood T cell repertoires in COVID-19. In the study overall: The United States, Italy and Spain supplied acute and convalescent COVID-19 samples.

The CDR3 totals 15 residues. V was pared by 6 bases and J by 0 bases, with 12 bases between. CDR1 and CDR2 from the germline V gene are SNHLY and FYNNEI. Using immunoSEQ multiplex PCR, the repertoire was profiled, and TCRdb retains in-frame clones only, with some absent. This table has 190,000 or so clones, 86% appearing once. Everyone who took part was roughly 18 to 89 years old, and they came from 20 to 25 US areas. Grouping used clinical history reported by participants in a survey and questionnaire. The V and J genes are TRBV2 and TRBJ1-5, with D tentatively TRBD1 (5 bases). The sequenced sample consisted of PBMCs or T cells enriched from blood (not recorded which). The sequence came from a woman between 25 and 40 years old who had recovered from COVID-19. For the CDR3, the DNA is TGTGCCAGCAGGGGGTCGGGGGATAGCAATCAGCCCCAGCATTTT. It is translated as CASRGSGDSNQPQHF.